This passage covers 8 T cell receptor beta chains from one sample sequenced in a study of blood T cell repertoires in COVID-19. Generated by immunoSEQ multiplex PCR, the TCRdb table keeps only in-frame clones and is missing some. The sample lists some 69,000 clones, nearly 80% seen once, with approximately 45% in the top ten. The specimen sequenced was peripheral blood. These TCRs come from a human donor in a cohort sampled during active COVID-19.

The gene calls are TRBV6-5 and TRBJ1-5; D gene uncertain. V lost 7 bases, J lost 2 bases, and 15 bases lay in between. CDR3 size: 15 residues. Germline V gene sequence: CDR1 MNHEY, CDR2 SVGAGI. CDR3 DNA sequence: TGTGCCAGCACCATATTTCATGGAGGCAATCAGCCCCAGCATTTT. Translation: CASTIFHGGNQPQHF.

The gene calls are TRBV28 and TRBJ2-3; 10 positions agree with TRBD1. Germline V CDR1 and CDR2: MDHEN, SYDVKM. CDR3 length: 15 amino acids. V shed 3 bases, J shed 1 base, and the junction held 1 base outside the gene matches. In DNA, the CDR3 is TGTGCCAGCAGTTTGGGGACAGGGGGCACAGATACGCAGTATTTT. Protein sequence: CASSLGTGGTDTQYF.

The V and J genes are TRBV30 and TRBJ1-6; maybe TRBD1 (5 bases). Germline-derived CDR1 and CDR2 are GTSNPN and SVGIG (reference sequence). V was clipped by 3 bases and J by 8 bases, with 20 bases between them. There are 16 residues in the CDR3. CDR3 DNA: TGTGCCTGGAGGGGAACAGGTCGTGGGGCTCATTCACCCCTCCACTTT. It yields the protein CAWRGTGRGAHSPLHF. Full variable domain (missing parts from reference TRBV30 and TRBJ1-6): SQTIHQWPATLVQPVGSPLSLECTVEGTSNPNLYWYRQAAGRGLQLLFYSVGIGQISSEVPQNLSASRPQDRQFILSSKKLLLSDSGFYLCAWRGTGRGAHSPLHFGNGTRLTVT.

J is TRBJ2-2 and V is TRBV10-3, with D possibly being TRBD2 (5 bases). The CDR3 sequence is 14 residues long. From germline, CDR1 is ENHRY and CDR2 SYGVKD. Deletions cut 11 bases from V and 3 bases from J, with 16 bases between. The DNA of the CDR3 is TGTGCCGTTAGGGTAGCGACGGACACCGGGGAGCTGTTTTTT. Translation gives CAVRVATDTGELFF.

The CDR3 bases are TGTGCCTGGAGGGACAGGGGCTCCTATAATTCACCCCTCCACTTT. This encodes CAWRDRGSYNSPLHF. The V gene is TRBV30, the J gene TRBJ1-6; 9 positions match TRBD1. Losses at the gene ends were 3 bases for V and 0 bases for J; bases not matched to a gene: 0. CDR1 GTSNPN and CDR2 SVGIG come from the germline V gene (reference sequence). This CDR3 region has 15 residues.

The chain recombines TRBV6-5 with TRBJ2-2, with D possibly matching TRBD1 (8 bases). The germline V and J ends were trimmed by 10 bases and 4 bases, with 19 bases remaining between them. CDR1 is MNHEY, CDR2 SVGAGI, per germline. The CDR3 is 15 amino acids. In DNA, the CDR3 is TGTGCCACCAAGTTTAACAGGGGGGGCACCGGGGAGCTGTTTTTT. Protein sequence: CATKFNRGGTGELFF.

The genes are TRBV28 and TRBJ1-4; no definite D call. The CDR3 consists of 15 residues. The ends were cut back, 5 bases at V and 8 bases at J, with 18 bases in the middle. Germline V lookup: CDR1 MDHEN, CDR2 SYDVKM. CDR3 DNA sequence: TGTGCCAGCAGTCCCCCCGTTGGCTCGGGAGAAAAACTGTTTTTT. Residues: CASSPPVGSGEKLFF.

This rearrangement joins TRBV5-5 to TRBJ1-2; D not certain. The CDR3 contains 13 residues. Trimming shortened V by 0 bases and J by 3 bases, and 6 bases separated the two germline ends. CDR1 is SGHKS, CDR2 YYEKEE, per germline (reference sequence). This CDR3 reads CASSLDGYYGYTF. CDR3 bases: TGTGCCAGCAGCTTGGACGGGTACTATGGCTACACCTTC.